Below are 26 T cell receptor beta chains sequenced from a single sample in a study of T cell changes during pregnancy in multiple sclerosis. Sequencing used immunoSEQ multiplex PCR; TCRdb keeps in-frame clones, though not all of them. The table has under 45,000 clones, roughly 92% seen once. The sample in question was CD4+ T cells from peripheral blood mononuclear cells, obtained in the first trimester of pregnancy. The origin of the receptors is a female donor with multiple sclerosis, enrolled in a pregnancy study.

The chain carries TRBV7-3 and TRBJ2-3; possibly TRBD2 for D (6 bases). Trimming shortened V by 4 bases and J by 5 bases, and 28 bases separated the two germline ends. Germline CDR1 is SGHTA and CDR2 is FQGTGA. CDR3 length equals 19 residues. The CDR3 DNA follows: TGTGCCAGCAGCTCCAAAGGGGCGGGGACCGGGCTTCGGTTAGATACGCAGTATTTT. Its translation is CASSSKGAGTGLRLDTQYF.

This chain connects TRBV11-2 to TRBJ2-1; 12 bases are a match to TRBD2. Trimming took 1 base from V and 2 from J; bases not matched to a gene: 6. The CDR3 length is 18 residues. Germline CDR1 reads SGHAT; CDR2 reads FQNNGV. CDR3 in amino acids: CASSLVLAGGPAYNEQFF. CDR3 nucleotides: TGTGCCAGCAGCTTAGTCCTAGCGGGAGGGCCTGCCTACAATGAGCAGTTCTTC.

The chain uses TRBV28 and TRBJ1-1; 7 bases line up with TRBD1. J was trimmed by 6 bases and V by 2 bases; bases with no gene match: 3. From germline, CDR1 is MDHEN and CDR2 SYDVKM. The CDR3 sequence is 13 residues long. CDR3 sequence reads: CASSLGTDAEAFF. CDR3 in DNA: TGTGCCAGCAGTTTAGGGACAGACGCTGAAGCTTTCTTT.

The genes are TRBV6-5 and TRBJ1-5; D unresolved. This CDR3 region has 13 residues. Deletions cut 8 bases from V and 3 bases from J, with 11 bases between. Germline V gives CDR1 MNHEY, CDR2 SVGAGI. The CDR3 spells CASSVGDNQPQHF. CDR3 in DNA: TGTGCCAGCTCGGTCGGTGACAATCAGCCCCAGCATTTT.

This chain uses TRBV11-2 with TRBJ2-1, with D possibly matching TRBD2 (6 bases). V shed 5 bases and J shed 16 bases, with 21 bases lying between them. Germline CDR1 SGHAT, CDR2 FQNNGV. The CDR3 loop spans 13 amino acids. CDR3 in DNA: TGTGCCAGCAGCCGATCTAACGACGGGACTCTCTTCTTC. Translation: CASSRSNDGTLFF. Drawing the rest from reference TRBV11-2 and TRBJ2-1, the complete variable domain is EAGVAQSPRYKIIEKRQSVAFWCNPISGHATLYWYQQILGQGPKLLIQFQNNGVVDDSQLPKDRFSAERLKGVDSTLKIQPAKLEDSAVYLCASSRSNDGTLFFGPGTRLTVL.

The chain has TRBV19 and TRBJ1-5; D uncertain. Per germline, CDR1 LNHDA and CDR2 SQIVND (reference sequence). The ends were cut back, 6 bases at V and 5 bases at J, with 26 bases in the middle. The CDR3 extends over 18 amino acids. In DNA form, the CDR3 reads TGTGCCAGTAGGGACCGAGGAGGACGTACTACCCGGCATCAGCCCCAGCATTTT. Translated: CASRDRGGRTTRHQPQHF.

This clone was observed once. V is TRBV5-1 and J is TRBJ1-2; TRBD1 matches at 10 bases. From germline, CDR1 is SGHRS and CDR2 YFSETQ. CDR3 size: 18 residues. Unmatched junction bases numbered 9, after V lost 0 bases and J lost 1 base. This chain's CDR3 is CASSLVGTGALINYGYTF. CDR3 in DNA: TGCGCCAGCAGCTTGGTTGGGACAGGGGCCTTAATTAACTATGGCTACACCTTC.

The J gene is TRBJ1-4, the V gene TRBV4-1; TRBD1 agrees at 10 bases. Germline lookup yields CDR1 MGHRA and CDR2 YSYEKL. This CDR3 spans 20 amino acids. J lost 1 base, V lost 3 bases, and 14 bases had no gene match. For the CDR3, the DNA is TGCGCCAGCAGCCATAAAAGAGGGACAGGGGTTTTAAAAACTAATGAAAAACTGTTTTTT. Residues: CASSHKRGTGVLKTNEKLFF.

This rearrangement joins TRBV7-2 to TRBJ2-7; 10 positions agree with TRBD1. The CDR3 spans 14 residues. Trimming cost V 6 bases and J 6 bases; bases outside gene matches: 8. Germline V lookup: CDR1 SGHTA, CDR2 FQGNSA. The CDR3 region has the DNA TGTGCCAGCAGGGGACAGGGGATGGGTCTCGAGCAGTACTTC. It yields the protein CASRGQGMGLEQYF.

This clone was seen once. The rearrangement uses TRBV5-4 and TRBJ1-4; D uncertain. The V gene lost 4 bases and the J gene lost 5 bases, with 9 bases spanning the gap. Germline values: CDR1 SGHNT, CDR2 YYREEE (reference sequence). The CDR3 extends over 13 amino acids. This chain's CDR3 is CASSMTGNEKLFF. The CDR3 region has the DNA TGTGCCAGCAGCATGACGGGGAATGAAAAACTGTTTTTT.

The rearrangement links TRBV20-1 to TRBJ1-3; tentative D call: TRBD1 (6 bases). The germline gives CDR1 DFQATT, CDR2 SNEGSKA (reference sequence). V dropped 5 bases and J dropped 4 bases, with 6 bases sitting between them. This CDR3 has 11 amino acids. The CDR3 spells CSADRGNTIYF. The CDR3 nucleotides are TGCAGTGCTGACAGGGGAAACACCATATATTTT.

The count of this clone is one. The chain links TRBV9 to TRBJ2-1; D perhaps matches TRBD2 (6 bases). The CDR3 totals 16 residues. Trimming cost V 4 bases and J 7 bases, with 21 bases left between them. CDR1 and CDR2 from the germline V gene are SGDLS and YYNGEE. CDR3 protein: CASSRFSGVGPNEQFF. The CDR3 DNA follows: TGTGCCAGCAGCCGATTTAGCGGAGTTGGGCCAAATGAGCAGTTCTTC.

V gene TRBV5-1 combines with J gene TRBJ1-2, with 8 bases matching TRBD1. V trimming: 5 bases; J trimming: 3 bases; junction bases outside the gene matches: 3. The CDR3 sequence is 13 residues long. Germline V gene data show CDR1 as SGHRS and CDR2 as YFSETQ. CDR3 sequence: CASRDRDYYGYTF. The DNA for the CDR3 is TGCGCCAGCAGGGACAGGGACTACTATGGCTACACCTTC.

The gene calls are TRBV6-1 and TRBJ1-1; D perhaps matches TRBD1 (6 bases). V lost 6 bases, J lost 0 bases, and 14 bases lay in between. CDR1 and CDR2 from the germline V gene are MNHNS and SASEGT. CDR3 size: 15 residues. The CDR3 reads CASSSLGQLNTEAFF. Here the CDR3 DNA reads TGTGCCAGCAGCTCCTTGGGACAACTGAACACTGAAGCTTTCTTT.

The V gene is TRBV28, the J gene TRBJ2-1; the match to TRBD2 covers 12 bases. This CDR3 comprises 16 residues. Germline CDR1 MDHEN, CDR2 SYDVKM. The trim removed 5 bases at V and 7 bases at J, leaving 9 bases unmatched. As DNA, the CDR3 is TGTGCCAGCAGTCCCCTAGCGGGAGGGCCCTCGAATGAGCAGTTCTTC. Translation gives CASSPLAGGPSNEQFF.

This CDR3 is CATSRAGRGQPQHF. The CDR3 coding sequence is TGTGCCACCAGCAGAGCGGGGAGGGGCCAGCCCCAGCATTTT. This sequence joins TRBV15 and TRBJ1-5; the D gene is possibly TRBD1 (5 bases). V gave up 1 base and J gave up 7 bases, with 11 bases separating them. CDR3 length: 14 residues. The germline V gene encodes CDR1 LNHNV and CDR2 YYDKDF (reference sequence).

The rearrangement uses TRBV27 and TRBJ2-7, with TRBD2 as a possible D gene (6 bases). The V end lost 4 bases, the J end lost 3 bases, and 16 bases lay between the germline ends. CDR1 MNHEY and CDR2 SMNVEV come from the germline V gene (reference sequence). The CDR3 has 15 residues. The CDR3, as DNA: TGTGCCAGCAGTTCCTGGAGGCGGGATAGCTACGAGCAGTACTTC. Residues: CASSSWRRDSYEQYF.

The chain joins TRBV2 to TRBJ1-2; D possibly corresponds to TRBD1 (6 bases). V dropped 2 bases and J dropped 7 bases, with 11 bases sitting between them. CDR1 and CDR2 (germline): SNHLY, FYNNEI. The CDR3 is 13 amino acids. The CDR3, as DNA: TGTGCCAGCAGTGAAATACAGGGTGGTGGCTACACCTTC. This encodes CASSEIQGGGYTF.

The chain uses TRBV11-3 and TRBJ2-1, with 7 bases fitting TRBD1. J gave up 8 bases and V 1 base, and 8 bases lay outside the gene matches. Germline values: CDR1 SGHNT, CDR2 YENEEA. There are 15 residues in the CDR3. The CDR3 loop reads CASSLGTGEGDEQFF. The CDR3 DNA reads TGTGCCAGCAGCTTAGGGACAGGAGAGGGGGATGAGCAGTTCTTC.

The V call is TRBV5-1, the J call TRBJ2-7; D unclear. The CDR3 covers 15 residues. CDR1 is SGHRS, CDR2 YFSETQ, per germline. V shed 0 bases and J shed 7 bases, with 17 bases lying between them. CDR3 sequence reads: CASSLGYNRVPEQYF. In nucleotides, the CDR3 is TGCGCCAGCAGCTTGGGGTATAACCGGGTACCGGAGCAGTACTTC. The full variable domain, in which reference TRBV5-1 and TRBJ2-7 provide the parts outside the CDR3, is KAGVTQTPRYLIKTRGQQVTLSCSPISGHRSVSWYQQTPGQGLQFLFEYFSETQRNKGNFPGRFSGRQFSNSRSEMNVSTLELGDSALYLCASSLGYNRVPEQYFGPGTRLTVT.

The CDR3 region is CASSQDSVYEQFF. In DNA, the CDR3 is TGTGCCAGCAGCCAAGATAGCGTCTATGAGCAGTTCTTC. The gene calls are TRBV14 and TRBJ2-1; a possible D gene is TRBD2 (5 bases). This CDR3 is 13 amino acids long. CDR1 and CDR2 (germline): SGHDN, FVKESK. Trimming pared 0 bases from V and 8 bases from J, leaving 8 bases between.

The chain couples TRBV28 to TRBJ1-5; TRBD1 might be the D (5 bases). Germline assignment: CDR1 MDHEN and CDR2 SYDVKM. This CDR3 is 12 amino acids long. CDR3 coding DNA: TGTGTGTCTGACAGCCCCAATCAGCCCCAGCATTTT. Its protein product is CVSDSPNQPQHF.

The gene calls are TRBV28 and TRBJ2-1, with TRBD2 matching 13 bases. Germline V CDR1 and CDR2: MDHEN, SYDVKM. V lost 6 bases and J lost 1; bases outside the gene matches: 3. The length of the CDR3 is 16 residues. The CDR3, as DNA: TGTGCCAGCAGGAGACTAGCGGGAGGATCCTACAATGAGCAGTTCTTC. Encoded protein: CASRRLAGGSYNEQFF.

V gene TRBV7-6 combines with J gene TRBJ2-1, with 9 bases aligning to TRBD2. Per the germline V gene, CDR1 is SGHVS and CDR2 is FNYEAQ. CDR3 size: 15 residues. The J segment lost 6 bases and the V segment lost 3 bases, leaving 6 bases of the junction unmatched. This CDR3 reads CASSLVAGARNEQFF. Here the CDR3 DNA reads TGTGCCAGCAGCTTGGTAGCGGGAGCGCGCAATGAGCAGTTCTTC.

CDR3 in amino acids: CASRAGVHEQYF. DNA for the CDR3: TGTGCCAGCAGGGCAGGGGTCCACGAGCAGTACTTC. The rearrangement links TRBV28 to TRBJ2-7; perhaps TRBD1 as D (6 bases). This CDR3 has 12 amino acids. The germline V and J ends were trimmed by 6 bases and 5 bases, with 11 bases remaining between them. CDR1 is MDHEN and CDR2 is SYDVKM in the germline V gene.

The rearrangement links TRBV7-9 to TRBJ2-4, with D perhaps TRBD1 (5 bases). The V and J ends lost 3 bases and 3 bases respectively, with 12 bases between them. From germline, CDR1 is SEHNR and CDR2 FQNEAQ (reference sequence). The CDR3 is 15 residues long. The CDR3 is CASSFQGIGKNIQYF. The CDR3, as DNA: TGTGCCAGCAGCTTCCAGGGTATTGGCAAAAACATTCAGTACTTC.